Listed below are T cell receptor beta chains from one sample, sequenced in a study of blood T cell repertoires in COVID-19. Sequencing used immunoSEQ multiplex PCR; TCRdb keeps in-frame clones, though not all of them. Here the sample spans roughly 120,000 clones, about nine tenths being singletons. The sequencing sample was made of peripheral blood. Receptors were obtained from a man between 65 and 80 years old who had recovered from COVID-19. The conserved cysteine and the conserved F or W are not part of the CDR3 here. The D gene is left open where the match is weak.

.	TRBV28	11	ASRRQVLYGYT
.	TRBV11-2	12	ASSLDGLSQPQH
.	TRBV5-4	12	ASSRDTVNTEAF
.	TRBV4-1	13	ASSQPGRGYTEAF
.	TRBV11-2	15	ASSLMMVGGVTDTQY
TRBD1	TRBV7-2	12	ASSLARGNYGYT
.	TRBV6-6	10	ASGQLATQQY
.	TRBV6-5	11	ASIEGVRDTQY
TRBD2	TRBV7-9	14	ASSLALAGTYNEQF
.	TRBV24-1	9	AAGQNYEQY
TRBD2	TRBV30	14	AWSISGARYQETQY
TRBD1	TRBV19	13	ASSYSGTGDYEQY
TRBD2	TRBV7-2	13	ASSLVSGGGETQY
.	TRBV19	10	ASNDRNQPQH
TRBD2	TRBV18	15	ASSPPTSGRAGGEQY